This TCR beta chain appears in the sequencing data of a study of blood T cell repertoires in COVID-19 (TCRdb year 2020). Notes on the research overall: Collaborator samples came from the United States, Italy and Spain and covered acute and convalescent phases of COVID-19. Samples came from the ongoing ImmuneRACE study (first 160 participants) plus 1,254 subjects from 6 global collaborators. Subjects who had been exposed to COVID-19, were actively infected with it, or had recovered from it provided the deeply sampled blood TCRbeta repertoires that made up the dataset. Sample metadata almost always included a de-identified subject ID, COVID-19 status, age in years and sex. The repertoires were released in a freely available public database meant as a resource for research on the immune response to SARS-CoV-2. The material from the prospective study consisted of cDNA or gDNA derived from T cells, B-cell-depleted T cells, or PBMCs. HLA class I and class II types, where available, came from metadata supplied by the sample provider rather than from assay-based typing. General study outcomes and caveats: Clinical and demographic metadata were provided uncurated, with the amount varying by source and participant.

TCRbeta CDR3 regions were amplified from genomic DNA using the immunoSEQ Assay, a bias-controlled multiplex PCR. Per the authors' processing: Nucleated cell counts per sample were estimated from amplification of reference gene primers within the assay. To quantify the absolute abundance of each unique TCRbeta CDR3 rearrangement, sequence reads were collapsed and filtered. For each sample, productive Simpson clonality was calculated by taking the square root of Simpson's diversity index across productive rearrangements. TCRdb took over this immuneACCESS table, retaining in-frame rearrangements with V and J assigned. Such tables are incomplete; in checked studies, under half of the missing clones stem from an unresolved V gene, and the remainder is unexplained. V and J calls and clone size follow that table, whereas D and trimming were derived from the DNA. Across this sample there are 150,000 to 200,000 clones, with more than 75% seen only once. The ten largest clonotypes hold roughly a sixth of the sample.

CDR1 and CDR2, looked up from the germline V gene, are SQVTM and ANQGSEA. From the cysteine through the phenylalanine, the CDR3 covers 13 amino acids. Only the CDR3 portion is preserved as DNA: 39 bases, with reading frame beginning at the first base. V is clipped by 6 bases and J by 4 bases, and the sequence between their germline boundaries is 15 bases long. As to this clone: The clone's antigen remains unknown. Base qualities are missing; no much larger clone stands one base away.

In the prospective study, participants were about 18 to 90 years old, resided in 20 to 30 geographic areas of the United States, and were enrolled through a virtual design. Cohort assignment in the prospective study relied on participant-reported clinical history from a screening survey and a study questionnaire. Mobile phlebotomists in the prospective study collected whole blood, serum and a nasopharyngeal or oropharyngeal swab from every participant. Prospective study participants could optionally give additional blood draws and questionnaires over an approximately two-month period. Blood samples from the prospective study were shipped frozen or at room temperature prior to DNA extraction.

The source material was PBMCs or T cells enriched from blood (not recorded which). The rearranged chain carries TRBV29-1 and TRBJ2-5, with TRBD2 tentatively as D gene (7 bases match). The source is a woman in her forties or fifties with acute COVID-19. CDR3 sequence: CSVSWGGGETQYF. The DNA sequence reads TGCAGCGTCTCCTGGGGAGGGGGAGAGACCCAGTACTTC.